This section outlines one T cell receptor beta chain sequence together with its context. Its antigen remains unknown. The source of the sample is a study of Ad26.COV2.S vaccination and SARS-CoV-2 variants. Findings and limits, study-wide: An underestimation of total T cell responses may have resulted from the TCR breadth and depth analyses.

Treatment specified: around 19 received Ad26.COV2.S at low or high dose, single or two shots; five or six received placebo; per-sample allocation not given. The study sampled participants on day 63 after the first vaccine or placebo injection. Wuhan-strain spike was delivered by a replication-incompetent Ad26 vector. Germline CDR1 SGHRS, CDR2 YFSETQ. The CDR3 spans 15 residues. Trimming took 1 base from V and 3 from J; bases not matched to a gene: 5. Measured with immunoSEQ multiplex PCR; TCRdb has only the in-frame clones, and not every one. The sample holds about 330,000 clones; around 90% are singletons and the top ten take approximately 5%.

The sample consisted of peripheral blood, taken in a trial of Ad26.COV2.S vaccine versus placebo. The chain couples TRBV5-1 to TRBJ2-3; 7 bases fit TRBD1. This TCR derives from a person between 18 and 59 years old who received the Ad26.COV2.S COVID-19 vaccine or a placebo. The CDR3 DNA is TGCGCCAGCAGCTTGAGGGGGCGAGAGACAGATACGCAGTATTTT. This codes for CASSLRGRETDTQYF.